Each of the 25 T cell receptor beta chains below was sequenced from the same sample in a study of tumor-infiltrating lymphocytes in primary liver carcinoma. TCR beta cDNA was reverse-transcribed from 500 to 550 ng of total RNA. The reaction used a constant-region primer and ProtoScript II reverse transcriptase. Employing slightly modified ARM-PCR, three nested multiplex PCR rounds were run, and these gave rise to the TCR beta libraries. The opening two PCR rounds, approximately 10 cycles each, paired TRBV1-TRBV30 forward primers with a C-beta reverse primer. One entry per CDR3 protein, called by TCRdb with MiXCR from the multiplex PCR reads. Of approximately 190,000 distinct CDR3 sequences in the sample, approximately 86% were seen once. It was from 20-30 mg of unsorted bulk tissue that RNA and DNA were co-extracted. The sample was tumor tissue from primary liver carcinoma. Receptor source: a man aged 40-49 years with primary liver carcinoma and hepatitis B virus infection.

This clonotype was picked up many times. The chain carries TRBV10-2 and TRBJ2-7, with D uncertain. V was cut by 9 bases and J by 0 bases, with 15 bases left in between. The CDR3 length is 14 residues. Germline CDR1 and CDR2: WSHSY and SAAADI. The CDR3 reads CASSNLESSYEQYF. The CDR3 nucleotides are TGCGCCAGTAGTAACCTCGAGAGCTCCTACGAGCAGTACTTC.

The chain couples TRBV6-5 to TRBJ2-3; 9 bases line up with TRBD1. Germline lookup yields CDR1 MNHEY and CDR2 SVGAGI. V trimming: 6 bases; J trimming: 7 bases; junction bases outside the gene matches: 14. This CDR3 contains 16 residues. CDR3 nucleotide sequence: TGTGCCAGCAGAACAGGTAGGGACAGGGTCTATCATACGCAGTATTTT. Protein product: CASRTGRDRVYHTQYF.

As concerns this clonotype: The germline gene is not matched at one end of the junction; a read error may be the cause. The chain joins TRBV4-1 to TRBJ1-1; TRBD1 aligns across 7 bases. Germline lookup yields CDR1 MGHRA and CDR2 YSYEKL. The CDR3 length is 16 residues. The CDR3 here is CVSNPSLQGWNTEAFF. CDR3 coding DNA: TGCGTCAGCAACCCAAGCCTACAGGGGTGGAACACTGAAGCTTTCTTT.

Concerning this clonotype itself: A junction boundary mismatches the germline segment, possibly from a read error. V gene TRBV29-1 combines with J gene TRBJ1-1; D unresolved. Germline V gene data show CDR1 as SQVTM and CDR2 as ANQGSEA. This CDR3 is 13 amino acids long. The CDR3 is CSVGSGRITEALF. CDR3 bases: TGCAGCGTTGGATCGGGCCGCATAACTGAAGCTCTCTTT.

Only one count was recorded for this clonotype. A much bigger clone sits one base away, suggesting this may be a read error. The V gene is TRBV19, the J gene TRBJ2-2; 10 positions agree with TRBD1. The CDR3 runs to 18 residues. The ends lost 6 bases at V and 6 bases at J; junction bases unmatched: 16. CDR1 LNHDA and CDR2 SQIVND come from the germline V gene (reference sequence). The CDR3 DNA is TGTGCCAGTAGCCACCATTCAATGACAGGGGGCGCGCCCGGGGAGCTGTTTTTT. This encodes CASSHHSMTGGAPGELFF. Looking up the rest from reference TRBV19 and TRBJ2-2 gives the full variable domain: DGGITQSPKYLFRKEGQNVTLSCEQNLNHDAMYWYRQDPGQGLRLIYYSQIVNDFQKGDIAEGYSVSREKKESFPLTVTSAQKNPTAFYLCASSHHSMTGGAPGELFFGEGSRLTVL.

Notes on this clonotype: No conserved phenylalanine or tryptophan ends this CDR3, so it is likely a read error. This chain uses TRBV14 with TRBJ2-6, with D hard to call. The germline V gene has CDR1 SGHDN and CDR2 FVKESK. CDR3 length: 15 residues. The CDR3 protein is CASSQGAAGTNVLTL. DNA for the CDR3: TGTGCCAGCAGCCAAGGCGCAGCTGGGACCAACGTCCTGACTTTA.

About this clonotype: The CDR3 does not end in the conserved phenylalanine or tryptophan, so this is likely a read error. The V and J genes are TRBV14 and TRBJ2-1; D call uncertain. Per the germline V gene, CDR1 is SGHDN and CDR2 is FVKESK. The CDR3 is made up of 14 amino acids. The V and J ends lost 3 bases and 6 bases respectively, with 12 bases between them. The CDR3 region is CASSQRVFGNEQFY. DNA for the CDR3: TGTGCCAGCAGCCAGAGAGTTTTTGGCAATGAGCAGTTCTAC.

As regards this clonotype: Since no conserved phenylalanine or tryptophan closes the CDR3, a read error is the likely cause. CDR3 amino acids: CATAPELAGANEQFL. For the CDR3, the DNA is TGTGCCACCGCCCCGGAGCTAGCGGGAGCTAATGAGCAGTTCTTA. The chain couples TRBV24-1 to TRBJ2-1; TRBD2 aligns across 10 bases. Looked up from germline, CDR1 is KGHDR and CDR2 is SFDVKD. The CDR3 runs 15 residues. The V and J ends lost 9 bases and 7 bases, in that order; junction bases with no gene match: 11.

The table lists this clonotype with many counts. The chain has TRBV24-1 and TRBJ1-3; possibly TRBD1 for D (5 bases). The CDR3 is 14 amino acids. The V and J ends lost 10 bases and 4 bases respectively, with 16 bases between them. The germline V gene has CDR1 KGHDR and CDR2 SFDVKD. CDR3 protein: CATQGTSEGNTIYF. CDR3 nucleotides: TGTGCCACGCAAGGGACCTCAGAGGGAAACACCATATATTTT.

This clonotype was seen just once. No conserved phenylalanine or tryptophan ends this CDR3, so it is likely a read error. The DNA is left out, because the CDR3 cannot be placed on it with certainty; the CDR3 is given as TCRdb lists it. This chain uses TRBV11-2 with TRBJ2-3; the table gives TRBD2 as D, unverified against the DNA. With termini counted, the CDR3 has 19 amino acids. Germline CDR1 SGHAT, CDR2 FQNNGV. This chain's CDR3 is CASSRSPRVAGERTDTQFS.

The chain has TRBV7-9 and TRBJ2-1, with D perhaps matching TRBD2 (5 bases). Germline V CDR1 and CDR2: SEHNR, FQNEAQ (reference sequence). Trimming removed 0 bases from V and 0 bases from J, with 12 bases in between. The CDR3 extends over 17 amino acids. CDR3 protein: CASSLAGLLSSYNEQFF. In DNA, the CDR3 is TGTGCCAGCAGCTTAGCAGGACTCCTAAGCTCCTACAATGAGCAGTTCTTC.

Details on this clonotype: Given the absence of the conserved phenylalanine or tryptophan at the CDR3 end, a read error is likely. This sequence joins TRBV5-1 and TRBJ2-7; TRBD2 might be the D (6 bases). The CDR3 contains 15 residues. CDR1 SGHRS and CDR2 YFSETQ come from the germline V gene. V was cut by 3 bases and J by 4 bases, with 17 bases left in between. The CDR3, as DNA: TGCGCCAGCAGCTCCGCCGGGACTGGACCATACGAGCAGTACTCC. Translation gives CASSSAGTGPYEQYS.

Remarks on this clonotype: One end of the junction fails to match germline, which may point to a read error. The rearrangement joins TRBV5-1 to TRBJ2-7; 9 bases are shared with TRBD2. The CDR3 is made up of 16 amino acids. Germline V CDR1 and CDR2: SGHRS, YFSETQ. Written as DNA, the CDR3 is TGCGCCAGCAACTTGGCCGGAGCGGGAGGCCTTTACGAGCAGTACTTC. It translates to CASNLAGAGGLYEQYF.

Note on this clonotype: One end of the junction is discordant with germline, which a read error may explain. The genes are TRBV7-3 and TRBJ2-7; TRBD1 is a possible D gene (5 bases). CDR1 is SGHTA and CDR2 is FQGTGA in the germline V gene. The CDR3 totals 12 residues. CDR3 nucleotide sequence: TGTGCCTGCAGCTTCAGGGTCCACGAGCAGTATTTC. Protein product: CACSFRVHEQYF.

Worth noting for this clonotype: One end of the junction varies from germline; a read error may be responsible. This rearrangement joins TRBV24-1 to TRBJ2-1; 10 bases match TRBD1. In germline, CDR1 is KGHDR, CDR2 SFDVKD. CDR3 length equals 16 residues. The CDR3 reads CATSEGDRGLYNEQIF. CDR3 in DNA: TGTGCTACCAGTGAGGGTGACAGGGGGCTCTACAATGAGCAGATCTTC.

Comments on this clonotype: A junction end diverges from the germline sequence, so it may reflect a read error. This chain joins TRBV4-2 and TRBJ1-1; D unresolved. CDR3 length: 11 residues. CDR1 and CDR2 from the germline V gene are LGHNA and YNFKEQ. The CDR3 region is CANSPGIEAFF. CDR3 DNA: TGCGCCAACAGCCCGGGAATTGAAGCTTTCTTT.

A word on this clonotype: Given the absence of the conserved phenylalanine or tryptophan at the CDR3 end, a read error is likely. It is unclear where the CDR3 begins or ends on the DNA, so no DNA is shown, and the CDR3 is as TCRdb lists it. The chain links TRBV29-1 to TRBJ2-7; TRBD1, the table's D call, lacks a check against the DNA. Germline-derived CDR1 and CDR2 are SQVTM and ANQGSEA. The CDR3 region is 13 residues in length, termini included. CDR3: CSVDTGYVDERYL.

A note on this clonotype: A read error may account for a junction end that differs from germline. The rearrangement uses TRBV29-1 and TRBJ2-2; 10 bases are shared with TRBD2. The CDR3 loop spans 15 amino acids. The germline gives CDR1 SQVTM, CDR2 ANQGSEA. CDR3: CSIGTSAANTGVLFF. CDR3 bases: TGTAGCATTGGGACTAGCGCGGCGAACACCGGGGTGCTGTTTTTT.

The V and J genes are TRBV6-4 and TRBJ1-4; TRBD1 might be the D (5 bases). Trimming took off 10 bases at V and 0 bases at J, with 15 bases between the two ends. Germline V gene sequence: CDR1 MRHNA, CDR2 SNTAGT. This CDR3 spans 15 amino acids. The CDR3 DNA is TGTGCCAACAGCCCCGGGGGTCCAACTAATGAAAAACTGTTTTTT. Translating gives CANSPGGPTNEKLFF.

Remarks on this clonotype: A clone one base away is much larger, so this may be a read error. The chain is built from TRBV7-9 and TRBJ2-5; the D is unclear. The CDR3 extends over 12 amino acids. Germline CDR1 SEHNR, CDR2 FQNEAQ (reference sequence). Trimming took off 5 bases at V and 5 bases at J, with 9 bases between the two ends. DNA for the CDR3: TGTGCCAGCAGCATACATTATGAGACCCAGTACTTC. It translates to CASSIHYETQYF.

Details on this clonotype: One end of the junction is discordant with germline, which a read error may explain. The chain is built from TRBV12-3 or TRBV12-4 and TRBJ2-3; unclear D gene. This CDR3 comprises 14 residues. The CDR3 region has the DNA TGTGCCAGCAGTTTATTATGGAGCACAGATACGCAATATTTT. Amino acid sequence: CASSLLWSTDTQYF.

As to this clonotype: The germline gene is not matched at one end of the junction; a read error may be the cause. The rearrangement uses TRBV11-1 and TRBJ2-3; no clear D gene. CDR1 and CDR2 from the germline V gene are SGHAT and FQDESV (reference sequence). CDR3 length equals 19 residues. In DNA, the CDR3 is TGTGTCAGCAGCTCTGGAAGAAGCTCTGTTGGAGCCCGCACAGATACGCAGTATTTT. Amino acids: CVSSSGRSSVGARTDTQYF.

The table lists this clonotype with a count of one. At one boundary the junction diverges from the germline segment, which might be a read error. The genes are TRBV11-3 and TRBJ2-2, with D possibly TRBD2 on 5 matching bases. The CDR3 loop spans 14 amino acids. Per germline, CDR1 SGHNT and CDR2 YENEEA. DNA of the CDR3: TGTGCCAGCAGCTTAAACGCGAACATCGGGGAGATGTTCTTT. It yields the protein CASSLNANIGEMFF.

This clonotype was detected only a few times. A read error may be the cause here, since a much bigger clone is one base away. This chain uses TRBV29-1 with TRBJ2-3; 7 nucleotides match TRBD1. Germline values: CDR1 SQVTM, CDR2 ANQGSEA. The CDR3 extends over 12 amino acids. CDR3 sequence reads: CSVDWGTDAQYF. As DNA, the CDR3 is TGCAGCGTTGACTGGGGGACAGATGCGCAGTATTTT.

This clonotype was seen a handful of times. The J gene is TRBJ1-4, the V gene TRBV29-1, with D possibly TRBD1 on 6 matching bases. In germline, CDR1 is SQVTM, CDR2 ANQGSEA. Trimming left V 4 bases short and J 12 bases short, with 18 bases between. The CDR3 runs 13 residues. CDR3 loop: CSVVMVGGEELFF. For the CDR3, the DNA is TGCAGCGTTGTGATGGTAGGGGGGGAAGAACTGTTTTTT.